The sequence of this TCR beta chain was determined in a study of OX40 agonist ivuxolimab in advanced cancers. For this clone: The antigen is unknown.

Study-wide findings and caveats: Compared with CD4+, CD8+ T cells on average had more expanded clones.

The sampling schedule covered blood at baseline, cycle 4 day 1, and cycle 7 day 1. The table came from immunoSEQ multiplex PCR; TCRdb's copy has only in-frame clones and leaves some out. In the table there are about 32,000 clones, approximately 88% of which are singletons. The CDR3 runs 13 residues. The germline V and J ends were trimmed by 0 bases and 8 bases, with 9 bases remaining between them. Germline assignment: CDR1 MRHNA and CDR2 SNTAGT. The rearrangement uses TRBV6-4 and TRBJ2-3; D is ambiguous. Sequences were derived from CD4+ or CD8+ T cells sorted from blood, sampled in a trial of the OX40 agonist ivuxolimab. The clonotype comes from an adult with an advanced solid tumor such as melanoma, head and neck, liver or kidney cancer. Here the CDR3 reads CASSDSTTGTQYF. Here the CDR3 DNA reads TGTGCCAGCAGTGACTCGACGACCGGTACGCAGTATTTT.